This TCR beta chain was observed in a study of cytomegalovirus exposure and HLA in healthy donors. The study's findings and limits: The study put some 150 TCR beta chains on its list as cytomegalovirus-associated. Among TCR sequences, most were rare, though some public TCRs appeared in many donors.

V gave up 0 bases and J gave up 6 bases; unmatched junction bases: 8. The germline CDR1 and CDR2 sequences are SGHRS and YFSETQ. This CDR3 contains 18 residues. As regards this clone: Its cognate antigen is unknown.

Sequencing was performed with immunoSEQ multiplex PCR; in TCRdb, only in-frame clones are kept and a portion is missing. The sample contains more than 150,000 clones, about 88% of which appear only once. The receptor's source is a young man in good health and CMV-seronegative. The V call is TRBV5-1, the J call TRBJ2-1, with TRBD2 matching 14 bases. The sequenced material came from PBMCs. CDR3: CASSLVIRTSGGSNEQFF. CDR3 bases: TGCGCCAGCAGCTTGGTAATAAGGACTAGCGGGGGGAGCAATGAGCAGTTCTTC.